The 30 T cell receptor beta chains presented below share a single source sample, sequenced in a study of T cell responses to AZD1222 COVID-19 vaccine. Libraries were prepared by immunoSEQ multiplex PCR; TCRdb keeps only in-frame clonotypes and omits some of them. The sample contains approximately 140,000 clones, under 95% of which appear only once. The material sequenced was peripheral blood, taken 28 days after the second dose of the MenACWY control vaccine. All receptors come from an adult who received the MenACWY meningococcal vaccine as a control.

A few counts support this clone. CDR3 protein: CASNPGLEAFF. The DNA for the CDR3 is TGTGCCAGCAACCCCGGCCTTGAAGCTTTCTTT. The V and J genes are TRBV2 and TRBJ1-1; no clear D gene. V shed 7 bases and J shed 7 bases, with 10 bases lying between them. Per germline, CDR1 SNHLY and CDR2 FYNNEI. The CDR3 covers 11 residues.

J is TRBJ2-2 and V is TRBV3-1 (or the pseudogene TRBV3-2); 9 bases are shared with TRBD2. Germline loops: CDR1 LGHDT, CDR2 YNNKEL (reference sequence). V shed 3 bases, J shed 5 bases, and the junction held 4 bases outside the gene matches. The CDR3 loop spans 15 amino acids. The DNA for the CDR3 is TGTGCCAGCAGCCATGCGGGGGGGCCGACCGGGGAGCTGTTTTTT. Translated, it gives CASSHAGGPTGELFF.

This rearrangement joins TRBV30 to TRBJ2-1; D assignment may be TRBD1 or TRBD2 (5 bases each). The germline gives CDR1 GTSNPN, CDR2 SVGIG (reference sequence). V was pared by 2 bases and J by 5 bases, with 16 bases between. CDR3 size: 15 residues. In nucleotides, the CDR3 is TGTGCCTGGAGTTGGGGCCAGGAGAGGGACAATGAGCAGTTCTTC. As protein: CAWSWGQERDNEQFF.

The chain is built from TRBV1 and TRBJ2-7; the listed D gene, TRBD2, was not tested against the DNA. TRBV1 is a listed pseudogene. There are 17 residues in the CDR3. The CDR3 reads CTSSLSRGIQRLYEQYF. DNA of the CDR3: TGCACCAGCAGCCTAAGTCGGGGTATTCAGCGGCTCTACGAGCAGTACTTC.

This clone has just one count. The chain carries TRBV18 and TRBJ2-5; 15 bases agree with TRBD2. Germline-derived CDR1 and CDR2 are KGHSH and LQKENI. After removal of 1 base from V and 5 bases from J, the junction contained 2 bases not matched to a gene. The CDR3 has 16 amino acids. DNA of the CDR3: TGTGCCAGCTCACCACTTGGACTAGCGGGAGGGGAGACCCAGTACTTC. It codes for CASSPLGLAGGETQYF. The whole variable domain, filled in from reference TRBV18 and TRBJ2-5, reads NAGVMQNPRHLVRRRGQEARLRCSPMKGHSHVYWYRQLPEEGLKFMVYLQKENIIDESGMPKERFSAEFPKEGPSILRIQQVVRGDSAAYFCASSPLGLAGGETQYFGPGTRLLVL.

The rearrangement uses TRBV18 and TRBJ1-1; tentative D call: TRBD1 (6 bases). The CDR3 consists of 15 residues. Trimming removed 2 bases at V and 3 bases at J, with 13 bases between. Germline CDR1 KGHSH, CDR2 LQKENI. This CDR3 reads CASSPLQGVDTEAFF. The DNA of the CDR3 is TGTGCCAGCTCACCATTACAGGGCGTTGACACTGAAGCTTTCTTT.

This chain joins TRBV13 and TRBJ2-1, with 8 nucleotides matching TRBD1. The CDR3 extends over 19 amino acids. Germline V gene data show CDR1 as PRHDT and CDR2 as FYEKMQ (reference sequence). Trimming took 2 bases from V and 1 from J; bases not matched to a gene: 13. CDR3 residues: CASSLWSLPRDRSYNEQFF. CDR3 bases: TGTGCCAGCAGCTTATGGAGTCTCCCCCGGGACAGGTCCTACAATGAGCAGTTCTTC.

This chain uses TRBV9 with TRBJ2-5; 10 bases are a match to TRBD2. The CDR3 runs 15 residues. Germline trimming cut 4 bases from V and 5 bases from J; bases unmatched to any gene: 8. Germline loops: CDR1 SGDLS, CDR2 YYNGEE. The DNA of the CDR3 is TGTGCCAGCAGCCCGACTAGCGGGCTGGGGGAGACCCAGTACTTC. Translated, it gives CASSPTSGLGETQYF. The full variable domain, completed using reference TRBV9 and TRBJ2-5, is DSGVTQTPKHLITATGQRVTLRCSPRSGDLSVYWYQQSLDQGLQFLIQYYNGEERAKGNILERFSAQQFPDLHSELNLSSLELGDSALYFCASSPTSGLGETQYFGPGTRLLVL.

V and J are TRBV4-3 and TRBJ2-7; 12 bases agree with TRBD2. CDR1 is LGHNA and CDR2 is YSLEER in the germline V gene. With 1 base clipped from V and 0 bases from J, the junction kept 4 bases outside the gene matches. The CDR3 extends over 17 amino acids. CDR3 protein: CASSQAASGRASYEQYF. CDR3 coding DNA: TGCGCCAGCAGCCAAGCGGCTAGCGGGAGGGCCTCCTACGAGCAGTACTTC.

The J gene is TRBJ2-7, the V gene TRBV18; 7 bases match TRBD2. CDR1 is KGHSH and CDR2 is LQKENI in the germline V gene. The CDR3 has 14 amino acids. The junction had 9 bases not matched to a gene; V was cut back by 3 bases and J by 7 bases. CDR3 in DNA: TGTGCCAGCTCACCGCGGGGGATGGCCTGGGAGCAGTACTTC. This translates into CASSPRGMAWEQYF. Using reference TRBV18 and TRBJ2-7 for the parts outside the CDR3, the full variable domain is NAGVMQNPRHLVRRRGQEARLRCSPMKGHSHVYWYRQLPEEGLKFMVYLQKENIIDESGMPKERFSAEFPKEGPSILRIQQVVRGDSAAYFCASSPRGMAWEQYFGPGTRLTVT.

This chain uses TRBV7-2 with TRBJ1-4; D uncertain. V was clipped by 5 bases and J by 5 bases, with 15 bases between them. The CDR3 contains 15 residues. Germline-derived CDR1 and CDR2 are SGHTA and FQGNSA. CDR3 region: CASSKSGMPNEKLFF. DNA of the CDR3: TGTGCCAGCAGCAAAAGCGGGATGCCGAATGAAAAACTGTTTTTT.

The rearrangement uses TRBV6-1 and TRBJ2-1; D possibly corresponds to TRBD2 (5 bases). Germline V lookup: CDR1 MNHNS, CDR2 SASEGT. The CDR3 is 15 residues long. V lost 3 bases and J lost 5, with 14 bases in between. The chain's CDR3 is CASSDGWWRDNEQFF. CDR3 nucleotide sequence: TGTGCCAGCAGTGATGGGTGGTGGCGGGACAATGAGCAGTTCTTC.

The chain is built from TRBV21-1 and TRBJ1-4. TRBV21-1 is annotated as a pseudogene. The CDR3 length is 16 residues. The CDR3 loop reads CASSKVCPATNEKLFF. Here the CDR3 DNA reads TGTGCCAGCAGCAAAGTTTGCCCTGCAACTAATGAAAAACTGTTTTTT.

The chain employs TRBV6-5 and TRBJ1-1, with TRBD1 matching 8 bases. CDR3 length: 13 residues. Germline CDR1 reads MNHEY; CDR2 reads SVGAGI. The V gene end was trimmed by 2 bases and the J gene end by 7 bases; junction bases not matched to a gene: 3. CDR3 region: CASSYRTGSEAFF. The CDR3 coding sequence is TGTGCCAGCAGTTACAGGACAGGGAGTGAAGCTTTCTTT.

The chain links TRBV9 to TRBJ2-2; no definite D call. Trimming shortened V by 0 bases and J by 3 bases, and 12 bases separated the two germline ends. CDR1 and CDR2 (germline): SGDLS, YYNGEE. The CDR3 sequence is 16 residues long. This CDR3 reads CASSVAIGIYTGELFF. CDR3 nucleotides: TGTGCCAGCAGCGTAGCTATTGGGATCTACACCGGGGAGCTGTTTTTT.

The CDR3 loop is CASSSDSSYNEQFF. The CDR3 DNA reads TGTGCCAGCAGTTCGGACAGCTCCTACAATGAGCAGTTCTTC. The chain joins TRBV2 to TRBJ2-1; D perhaps matches TRBD1 (6 bases). The CDR3 is 14 amino acids. Germline V gene data show CDR1 as SNHLY and CDR2 as FYNNEI. Trimming cost V 5 bases and J 0 bases, with 8 bases left between them.

Only a few counts were recorded for this clone. The V call is TRBV6-5, the J call TRBJ2-5, with 7 bases identical to TRBD2. The CDR3 is made up of 16 amino acids. From germline, CDR1 is MNHEY and CDR2 SVGAGI. V shed 0 bases and J 3 bases; nucleotides not matched to a gene: 7. CDR3 nucleotide sequence: TGTGCCAGCAGTTACTCCACCAACGGACTAGAAGAGACCCAGTACTTC. Translated: CASSYSTNGLEETQYF.

V gene TRBV24-1 combines with J gene TRBJ1-1; D not certain. Germline V gene sequence: CDR1 KGHDR, CDR2 SFDVKD. V lost 4 bases, J lost 5 bases, and 10 bases lay in between. The CDR3 sequence is 13 residues long. The CDR3: CATSDLGGTEAFF. The DNA of the CDR3 is TGTGCCACCAGTGACCTGGGTGGGACTGAAGCTTTCTTT.

The chain joins TRBV24-1 to TRBJ2-2, with 10 bases lining up with TRBD2. Trimming at V came to 1 base and at J to 5 bases, leaving 12 bases not matched to a gene. The V gene's germline CDR1 is KGHDR and CDR2 SFDVKD. The CDR3 is 19 amino acids. Written as DNA, the CDR3 is TGTGCCACCAGTGATTTTCAGCCTAGCGGGAGACGGTGGACCGGGGAGCTGTTTTTT. Translated: CATSDFQPSGRRWTGELFF.

This chain joins TRBV9 and TRBJ2-2, with a weak D call TRBD2 (5 bases). The germline gives CDR1 SGDLS, CDR2 YYNGEE. V was shortened by 3 bases and J by 6 bases, with 12 bases between the two germline ends. The CDR3 totals 14 residues. Here the CDR3 DNA reads TGTGCCAGCAGCGGAGCTAGCTTGTCCGGGGAGCTGTTTTTT. This encodes CASSGASLSGELFF.

This sequence joins TRBV19 and TRBJ2-7; weak D call: TRBD2 (5 bases). The ends were cut back, 9 bases at V and 5 bases at J, with 20 bases in the middle. CDR3 length: 14 residues. Germline V gene sequence: CDR1 LNHDA, CDR2 SQIVND (reference sequence). The CDR3 sequence: CASQETSRGHEQYF. CDR3 in DNA: TGTGCCAGCCAGGAGACCAGCCGGGGTCACGAGCAGTACTTC. Filled out from reference TRBV19 and TRBJ2-7, the complete variable domain reads DGGITQSPKYLFRKEGQNVTLSCEQNLNHDAMYWYRQDPGQGLRLIYYSQIVNDFQKGDIAEGYSVSREKKESFPLTVTSAQKNPTAFYLCASQETSRGHEQYFGPGTRLTVT.

The CDR3 protein is CASSISVRGRILQETQYF. For the CDR3, the DNA is TGTGCCAGTAGTATTTCAGTCAGGGGGCGAATCCTCCAAGAGACCCAGTACTTC. The chain uses TRBV19 and TRBJ2-5; 8 bases line up with TRBD1. Germline values: CDR1 LNHDA, CDR2 SQIVND (reference sequence). The CDR3 consists of 18 residues. The V gene end was trimmed by 3 bases and the J gene end by 1 base; junction bases not matched to a gene: 13.

This clone was counted a single time. This rearrangement joins TRBV28 to TRBJ1-1, with D tentatively TRBD1 (5 bases). CDR3 length: 14 residues. Germline V gives CDR1 MDHEN, CDR2 SYDVKM. The ends were cut back, 7 bases at V and 0 bases at J, with 12 bases in the middle. The CDR3 nucleotides are TGTGCCAGCAATGGAGGGGTGATGAACACTGAAGCTTTCTTT. This translates into CASNGGVMNTEAFF.

CDR3: CASSTDSGNSPLHF. CDR3 sequence (DNA): TGTGCCAGTAGTACGGACAGTGGGAATTCACCCCTCCACTTT. The chain carries TRBV19 and TRBJ1-6; TRBD1 is a possible D gene (6 bases). Germline values: CDR1 LNHDA, CDR2 SQIVND (reference sequence). V was pared by 4 bases and J by 7 bases, with 11 bases between. The CDR3 length is 14 residues.

The chain couples TRBV7-8 to TRBJ2-1; D gene ambiguous. The CDR3 spans 17 residues. V lost 2 bases, J lost 0 bases, and 14 bases lay in between. Germline-derived CDR1 and CDR2 are SGHVS and FQNEAQ. The CDR3: CASSLIVGPVSYNEQFF. The CDR3 coding sequence is TGTGCCAGCAGCTTAATTGTAGGACCAGTCTCCTACAATGAGCAGTTCTTC.

This sequence joins TRBV6-1 and TRBJ1-3, with unresolved D. This CDR3 has 14 residues. Germline V gives CDR1 MNHNS, CDR2 SASEGT. V gave up 1 base and J gave up 8 bases, with 12 bases separating them. CDR3 coding DNA: TGTGCCAGCAGTGAAGTCCATCGAAGCTACACCATATATTTT. Translation gives CASSEVHRSYTIYF.

This clone was recorded only once. The chain carries TRBV11-2 and TRBJ2-2; D remains unclear. Germline V CDR1 and CDR2: SGHAT, FQNNGV. V lost 3 bases, J lost 4 bases, and 15 bases lay in between. CDR3 size: 16 residues. The CDR3 here is CASSFTAGFITGELFF. The CDR3 nucleotides read TGTGCCAGCAGCTTCACCGCAGGCTTCATCACCGGGGAGCTGTTTTTT. The whole variable domain, remainder taken from reference TRBV11-2 and TRBJ2-2, is EAGVAQSPRYKIIEKRQSVAFWCNPISGHATLYWYQQILGQGPKLLIQFQNNGVVDDSQLPKDRFSAERLKGVDSTLKIQPAKLEDSAVYLCASSFTAGFITGELFFGEGSRLTVL.

The chain couples TRBV27 to TRBJ1-1; 8 nucleotides agree with TRBD1. Per the germline V gene, CDR1 is MNHEY and CDR2 is SMNVEV (reference sequence). CDR3 length equals 15 residues. With 6 bases clipped from V and 1 base from J, the junction kept 7 bases outside the gene matches. CDR3 in DNA: TGTGCCAGCAGGAGAATTCAGGGGGCGAACACTGAAGCTTTCTTT. Translating gives CASRRIQGANTEAFF.

This chain connects TRBV12-3 or TRBV12-4 to TRBJ1-5, with 7 bases lining up with TRBD1. The CDR3 extends over 13 amino acids. V lost 3 bases and J lost 6; bases outside the gene matches: 2. Here the CDR3 reads CASSLTGIQPQHF. DNA for the CDR3: TGTGCCAGCAGTTTGACAGGGATTCAGCCCCAGCATTTT.

This sequence joins TRBV4-3 and TRBJ2-2; 9 bases map to TRBD2. Per the germline V gene, CDR1 is LGHNA and CDR2 is YSLEER. The V segment lost 4 bases and the J segment 4 bases; nucleotides outside the gene matches: 4. The CDR3 consists of 15 residues. The CDR3 loop reads CASSPGLAATGELFF. Written as DNA, the CDR3 is TGCGCCAGCAGCCCGGGACTAGCAGCCACCGGGGAGCTGTTTTTT.